The T cell receptor beta chain described here comes from a study of response to subunit inactivated influenza vaccine. Findings and caveats of the study: Seasonal influenza vaccination, on each occasion, was suggested by the authors to recruit few new T cells.

This clonotype was observed at least ten times. Its antigen is not identified. The V end lost 3 bases, the J end lost 5 bases, and 5 bases lay between the germline ends. The CDR3 consists of 12 residues. TCRdb itself ran the RT-PCR reads through MiXCR, one entry per CDR3 protein. This table has about 700,000 distinct CDR3 sequences, approximately 13% appearing once. The receptor was isolated from a man aged 45 to 65 who received an inactivated influenza vaccine. The source material was PBMCs from blood, sampled 14 to 15 days before vaccination. The J gene is TRBJ2-1, the V gene TRBV12-3 or TRBV12-4; unclear D gene. The CDR3 DNA follows: TGTGCCAGCAGTTTGTTGGACAATGAGCAGTTCTTC. It is translated as CASSLLDNEQFF.